The text below deals with one T cell receptor (beta chain). Its cognate antigen is unknown. This entry comes from a study of shared clonotypes between healthy human individuals. Study background: Donors had three CD4 naive, three CD4 memory, two CD8 naive and one CD8 memory plate apiece. Points from the study as a whole: Across subsets, estimated richness was generally greater for naive than for memory populations. Around 5% was the fraction of naive CD4 clonotypes found shared across four donors.

Profiled with immunoSEQ multiplex PCR; TCRdb holds only in-frame clones, not every one. The sample has roughly 2.2 million clones; just under 95% are singletons. The authors divided CD4+ cells into CD45RA+ naive and CD45RA-negative memory subsets. This CDR3 region has 15 residues. Per the germline V gene, CDR1 is MNHNS and CDR2 is SASEGT. Unmatched junction bases numbered 9, after V lost 7 bases and J lost 3 bases. This chain links TRBV6-1 with TRBJ2-5, with 9 bases matching TRBD2. The sample was naive CD4+ T cells from PBMCs. The subset is: CD45RA+ positively selected. The TCR was taken from a man between 18 and 29 years old in good health. Some clones in this sample may be carry-over from other donors' samples. CDR3 nucleotide sequence: TGTGCCAGCACCTCCGGGACTAGCCGTGAAGAGACCCAGTACTTC. This encodes CASTSGTSREETQYF.